The next 9 T cell receptor beta chains were all read from a single sample in a study of blood T cell repertoires in COVID-19 (TCRdb year 2020). The library was produced with the immunoSEQ multiplex PCR assay. Imported from immuneACCESS, the table was reduced by TCRdb to in-frame sequences with V and J called. These copies leave out some clones; in studies compared against another copy, an unresolved V gene accounts for under half, and the cause of the remainder is not known. The sample profile shows some 490,000 clones; 70% to 90% of them were found once. The leading ten clones occupy around 7.9% of the sample. Sequencing was done on a sample of PBMCs or T cells enriched from blood (not recorded which). These receptors were taken from a woman aged 55-70 years who had recovered from COVID-19.

This chain links TRBV6-5 with TRBJ1-1; D may be TRBD1 (5 bases). The ends were cut back, 8 bases at V and 6 bases at J, with 13 bases in the middle. CDR1 MNHEY and CDR2 SVGAGI come from the germline V gene. The CDR3 loop spans 12 amino acids. In DNA, the CDR3 is TGTGCCAGCGTCCTGGAGGGGTCTGAAGCTTTCTTT. Protein product: CASVLEGSEAFF.

This clone was seen a handful of times. The chain uses TRBV5-1 and TRBJ2-3; 8 positions match TRBD2. The CDR3 totals 18 residues. Trimming at V came to 5 bases and at J to 0 bases, leaving 14 bases not matched to a gene. Germline-derived CDR1 and CDR2 are SGHRS and YFSETQ. DNA of the CDR3: TGCGCCAGCAGTTCGACCGGGGCTAGCGGGCCAAGCACAGATACGCAGTATTTT. Amino acid sequence: CASSSTGASGPSTDTQYF.

This rearrangement joins TRBV14 to TRBJ2-3; D might be TRBD1 (5 bases). Germline CDR1 and CDR2: SGHDN and FVKESK. Between the trimmed V and J ends, which lost 0 bases and 3 bases, there was a span of 13 bases. The CDR3 runs to 16 residues. CDR3 loop: CASSQEGGRQTDTQYF. DNA of the CDR3: TGTGCCAGCAGCCAAGAGGGTGGTAGACAGACAGATACGCAGTATTTT.

The chain has TRBV19 and TRBJ1-6, with 7 bases aligning to TRBD1. Germline CDR1 reads LNHDA; CDR2 reads SQIVND (reference sequence). With 6 bases clipped from V and 4 bases from J, the junction kept 9 bases outside the gene matches. The CDR3 sequence is 16 residues long. CDR3 sequence: CASSGTGTAYNSPLHF. The CDR3 bases are TGTGCCAGTAGCGGAACCGGGACAGCTTATAATTCACCCCTCCACTTT. Variable domain in full (rest from reference TRBV19 and TRBJ1-6): DGGITQSPKYLFRKEGQNVTLSCEQNLNHDAMYWYRQDPGQGLRLIYYSQIVNDFQKGDIAEGYSVSREKKESFPLTVTSAQKNPTAFYLCASSGTGTAYNSPLHFGNGTRLTVT.

The V call is TRBV13, the J call TRBJ2-3; tentative D call: TRBD2 (6 bases). V gave up 5 bases and J gave up 4 bases, with 10 bases separating them. The CDR3 runs 13 residues. Per germline, CDR1 PRHDT and CDR2 FYEKMQ (reference sequence). CDR3 DNA sequence: TGTGCCAGCAGCCGCCCGGGGGCAGATACGCAGTATTTT. Protein sequence: CASSRPGADTQYF.

This rearrangement joins TRBV18 to TRBJ2-3, with D possibly TRBD1 on 5 matching bases. Trimming took off 4 bases at V and 0 bases at J, with 8 bases between the two ends. Germline V gives CDR1 KGHSH, CDR2 LQKENI. The CDR3 totals 14 residues. As DNA, the CDR3 is TGTGCCAGCTCACGGGGCCCTAGCACAGATACGCAGTATTTT. It encodes CASSRGPSTDTQYF.

This chain uses TRBV29-1 with TRBJ1-4, with D tentatively TRBD1 (5 bases). The CDR3 sequence is 13 residues long. Germline CDR1 SQVTM, CDR2 ANQGSEA. The V and J ends lost 7 bases and 0 bases respectively, with 9 bases between them. The CDR3: CSADSATNEKLFF. As DNA, the CDR3 is TGCAGCGCCGACAGTGCAACTAATGAAAAACTGTTTTTT.

The V call is TRBV19, the J call TRBJ2-7, with D tentatively TRBD1 (6 bases). CDR3 length: 15 residues. V was shortened by 3 bases and J by 0 bases, with 12 bases between the two germline ends. In germline, CDR1 is LNHDA, CDR2 SQIVND (reference sequence). The CDR3 DNA reads TGTGCCAGTAGTATGACGACAGGCAGCTCCTACGAGCAGTACTTC. Protein sequence: CASSMTTGSSYEQYF.

This CDR3 reads CASTMDRGRTEAFF. The CDR3, as DNA: TGCGCCAGCACCATGGACAGGGGACGGACTGAAGCTTTCTTT. The chain combines TRBV5-1 with TRBJ1-1; TRBD1 aligns across 9 bases. This CDR3 comprises 14 residues. Germline CDR1 reads SGHRS; CDR2 reads YFSETQ. Trimming at V came to 6 bases and at J to 5 bases, leaving 8 bases not matched to a gene.